This T cell receptor beta chain was recorded in a study of blood T cell repertoires in COVID-19. Overall study: The United States, Italy and Spain were the sources of the acute and convalescent COVID-19 samples. PBMCs, B-cell-depleted T cells, or T cells were the source of the cDNA or gDNA that made up the material.

Authors' data handling: The authors estimated nucleated cell counts from reference gene primer amplification. Sequenced by immunoSEQ multiplex PCR; TCRdb stores in-frame clones only, minus some. That table is the source of V, J and clone size, and D and trimming were worked out from the DNA. In the table there are nearly 95,000 clones, about 80% of which are singletons. The CDR3 consists of 13 residues. The V gene lost 4 bases and the J gene lost 6 bases, with 9 bases spanning the gap. CDR1 is KGHSY, CDR2 FQNENV, per germline. This clone was seen only a few times. The sequence was collected from a human donor in a cohort sampled during active COVID-19. The sequenced material came from peripheral blood. The V call is TRBV16, the J call TRBJ1-4, with a tentative D call TRBD1 (5 bases). The CDR3 DNA sequence: TGTGCCAGCAGCCTCGACAGTTATGAAAAACTGTTTTTT. Amino acids: CASSLDSYEKLFF.